These 27 T cell receptor beta chains came from one sample sequenced in a study of shared clonotypes between healthy human individuals. The repertoire was sequenced with immunoSEQ multiplex PCR; TCRdb's copy has only in-frame clones and lacks some. Of around 600,000 clones detected, roughly 97% appear once; the ten largest clones hold about 0.057%. Sequences were obtained from naive CD4+ T cells sorted from blood. Subset denoted: CD45RA+ positively selected. The receptors derive from a woman aged 25 to 39 in good health.

This chain connects TRBV28 to TRBJ2-7; D gene unclear. This CDR3 has 14 amino acids. Trimming removed 1 base at V and 4 bases at J, with 11 bases between. Germline CDR1 reads MDHEN; CDR2 reads SYDVKM. DNA for the CDR3: TGTGCCAGCAGTTTATCGTGGCAGTTATACGAGCAGTACTTC. Its translation is CASSLSWQLYEQYF.

V is TRBV11-2 and J is TRBJ2-3, with D unresolved. Trimming cost V 0 bases and J 4 bases, with 8 bases left between them. Germline V lookup: CDR1 SGHAT, CDR2 FQNNGV. There are 14 residues in the CDR3. The CDR3 nucleotides are TGTGCCAGCAGCTTAGACGCCAGCTCAGATACGCAGTATTTT. This codes for CASSLDASSDTQYF.

This chain joins TRBV27 and TRBJ2-3; TRBD2 agrees at 7 bases. After removal of 4 bases from V and 2 bases from J, the junction contained 6 bases not matched to a gene. The CDR3 consists of 15 residues. Germline CDR1 and CDR2: MNHEY and SMNVEV (reference sequence). As DNA, the CDR3 is TGTGCCAGCAGTTCCCCTAGCGGTTCCACAGATACGCAGTATTTT. Protein: CASSSPSGSTDTQYF.

V gene TRBV7-5 combines with J gene TRBJ1-5. TRBV7-5 is labeled a pseudogene. The CDR3 totals 10 residues. CDR3 nucleotides: TGTAGTGGGGGCAATCAGCCCCAGCATTTT. It translates to CSGGNQPQHF.

This clone was observed once. V and J are TRBV5-1 and TRBJ2-5; tentative D call: TRBD2 (5 bases). Germline V gene data show CDR1 as SGHRS and CDR2 as YFSETQ. V was trimmed by 0 bases and J by 5 bases, leaving 14 bases between them. The CDR3 length is 15 residues. CDR3 residues: CASSLDAIRRETQYF. CDR3 DNA sequence: TGCGCCAGCAGCTTGGATGCCATTCGGAGGGAGACCCAGTACTTC.

The CDR3 sequence: CASSTTLAGLQETQYF. The CDR3 nucleotides read TGCGCCAGCAGCACCACTTTAGCGGGGCTTCAAGAGACCCAGTACTTC. V is TRBV5-1 and J is TRBJ2-5; TRBD2 matches at 8 bases. V lost 4 bases to trimming and J lost 2 bases; unmatched junction nucleotides: 10. Germline V gene lookup returns CDR1 SGHRS and CDR2 YFSETQ. The CDR3 is 16 amino acids.

The chain uses TRBV2 and TRBJ1-4; TRBD1 agrees at 8 bases. The CDR3 covers 14 residues. J lost 8 bases, V lost 5 bases, and 7 bases had no gene match. CDR1 is SNHLY, CDR2 FYNNEI, per germline. The CDR3 DNA sequence: TGTGCCAGCAGTTCGGACAGGGTATGGGAAAAACTGTTTTTT. The encoded protein is CASSSDRVWEKLFF.

This clone was seen only once. This chain links TRBV30 with TRBJ2-3; TRBD1 is a possible D gene (5 bases). The V and J ends lost 4 bases and 4 bases respectively, with 15 bases between them. CDR3 length: 14 residues. Per the germline V gene, CDR1 is GTSNPN and CDR2 is SVGIG (reference sequence). The CDR3 nucleotides are TGTGCCTGGACCCAGGGTAATCCGGCAGATACGCAGTATTTT. This sequence encodes CAWTQGNPADTQYF.

The chain carries TRBV6-6 and TRBJ2-3, with 8 bases that match TRBD1. Germline V lookup: CDR1 MNHNY, CDR2 SVGAGI (reference sequence). This CDR3 spans 14 amino acids. V lost 8 bases to trimming and J lost 1 base; unmatched junction nucleotides: 5. The CDR3 spells CASQGAFGTDTQYF. CDR3 bases: TGTGCCAGCCAGGGGGCTTTTGGCACAGATACGCAGTATTTT.

The chain couples TRBV11-2 to TRBJ1-2; tentatively, D is TRBD1 (5 bases). Germline V gene lookup returns CDR1 SGHAT and CDR2 FQNNGV. CDR3 length: 13 residues. The V end lost 8 bases, the J end lost 1 base, and 11 bases lay between the germline ends. The CDR3 loop reads CASGAAYNYGYTF. The CDR3 region has the DNA TGTGCCAGCGGGGCTGCGTATAACTATGGCTACACCTTC.

On this clone itself: The same CDR3 can be traced to other DNA sequences in this sample. This chain links TRBV28 with TRBJ1-2; D remains unclear. The CDR3 is 12 amino acids. Germline values: CDR1 MDHEN, CDR2 SYDVKM. Trimming left V 2 bases short and J 4 bases short, with 5 bases between. CDR3 amino acids: CASSLSGYGYTF. Written as DNA, the CDR3 is TGTGCCAGCAGTTTAAGCGGCTATGGCTACACCTTC.

The sample holds one count of this clone. This rearrangement joins TRBV5-1 to TRBJ2-1; TRBD2 matches at 8 bases. Germline V CDR1 and CDR2: SGHRS, YFSETQ. This CDR3 is built from 18 residues. After removal of 3 bases from V and 7 bases from J, the junction contained 18 bases not matched to a gene. CDR3 coding DNA: TGCGCCAGCAGCTCCGCAACGCTCGGGGGGGGCGCAAGAAATGAGCAGTTCTTC. Translating gives CASSSATLGGGARNEQFF.

V and J are TRBV5-1 and TRBJ2-2; tentative D call: TRBD2 (6 bases). The CDR3 runs 15 residues. The germline CDR1 and CDR2 sequences are SGHRS and YFSETQ. Trimming removed 4 bases at V and 1 base at J, with 11 bases between. CDR3 sequence reads: CASSPGTLNTGELFF. Here the CDR3 DNA reads TGCGCCAGCAGCCCCGGGACTTTGAACACCGGGGAGCTGTTTTTT.

The chain employs TRBV10-3 and TRBJ1-5; D unclear. This CDR3 contains 13 residues. Germline CDR1 ENHRY, CDR2 SYGVKD. Trimming cost V 6 bases and J 4 bases, with 10 bases left between them. CDR3 in DNA: TGTGCCATCAGGGATGGCGGTAATCAGCCCCAGCATTTT. Translated: CAIRDGGNQPQHF.

This chain joins TRBV5-4 and TRBJ2-1; D not resolved. The CDR3 runs to 11 residues. Germline V gene sequence: CDR1 SGHNT, CDR2 YYREEE (reference sequence). Trimming took off 0 bases at V and 9 bases at J, with 4 bases between the two ends. Here the CDR3 reads CASSLEVEQFF. In DNA, the CDR3 is TGTGCCAGCAGCTTGGAGGTTGAGCAGTTCTTC.

The chain links TRBV5-6 to TRBJ2-7, with 12 bases identical to TRBD2. Looked up from germline, CDR1 is SGHDT and CDR2 is YYEEEE. The V gene end was trimmed by 4 bases and the J gene end by 3 bases; junction bases not matched to a gene: 5. This CDR3 is 15 amino acids long. The CDR3 loop is CASSAGTSGRYEQYF. As DNA, the CDR3 is TGTGCCAGCAGCGCGGGGACTAGCGGGCGCTACGAGCAGTACTTC.

The V call is TRBV2, the J call TRBJ2-7; D unresolved. The CDR3 length is 12 residues. V lost 3 bases, J lost 3 bases, and 6 bases lay in between. CDR1 and CDR2 (germline): SNHLY, FYNNEI. CDR3 in DNA: TGTGCCAGCAGTGACCTCAACTACGAGCAGTACTTC. Translating gives CASSDLNYEQYF.

Details on this clone: This same CDR3 is encoded by further DNA sequences in the sample. The chain uses TRBV7-2 and TRBJ2-3; 12 bases agree with TRBD2. Germline values: CDR1 SGHTA, CDR2 FQGNSA. The CDR3 covers 15 residues. Losses at the gene ends were 5 bases for V and 3 bases for J; bases not matched to a gene: 3. CDR3 DNA: TGTGCCAGCAGCCTGACTAGCGGGAGAACAGATACGCAGTATTTT. Protein product: CASSLTSGRTDTQYF. The full variable domain, rest sourced from reference TRBV7-2 and TRBJ2-3, is GAGVSQSPSNKVTEKGKDVELRCDPISGHTALYWYRQSLGQGLEFLIYFQGNSAPDKSGLPSDRFSAERTGGSVSTLTIQRTQQEDSAVYLCASSLTSGRTDTQYFGPGTRLTVL.

This chain connects TRBV7-9 to TRBJ2-7; 11 bases are shared with TRBD2. V trimming: 5 bases; J trimming: 12 bases; junction bases outside the gene matches: 15. Germline V gene lookup returns CDR1 SEHNR and CDR2 FQNEAQ (reference sequence). The CDR3 loop spans 15 amino acids. CDR3 amino acids: CASSLRGLAASEAYF. Here the CDR3 DNA reads TGTGCCAGCAGCCTCCGGGGACTAGCGGCGTCAGAGGCGTACTTC.

This clone appeared a single time. This rearrangement joins TRBV5-6 to TRBJ1-4; D gene uncertain. V lost 1 base and J 2 bases, leaving 6 bases between the germline ends. CDR3 length equals 14 residues. From germline, CDR1 is SGHDT and CDR2 YYEEEE. Written as DNA, the CDR3 is TGTGCCAGCAGCTTGCTCCAGACTAATGAAAAACTGTTTTTT. It translates to CASSLLQTNEKLFF.

The chain has TRBV4-1 and TRBJ2-7; 10 bases map to TRBD2. With V trimmed by 0 bases and J by 0 bases, 8 bases remained unmatched. In germline, CDR1 is MGHRA, CDR2 YSYEKL. CDR3 length equals 18 residues. The CDR3 nucleotides read TGCGCCAGCAGCCAAGATCTAGCTAGCGGGAGCCCCTCCTACGAGCAGTACTTC. It specifies CASSQDLASGSPSYEQYF.

The V and J genes are TRBV5-1 and TRBJ1-3, with D hard to call. The CDR3 has 16 residues. Trimming removed 6 bases at V and 0 bases at J, with 16 bases between. Looked up from germline, CDR1 is SGHRS and CDR2 is YFSETQ. The CDR3 bases are TGCGCCAGCACTCCAGGCAGAAACCCCTCTGGAAACACCATATATTTT. Amino acid sequence: CASTPGRNPSGNTIYF.

The chain uses TRBV7-3 and TRBJ2-2; TRBD2 matches at 8 bases. The CDR3 loop spans 17 amino acids. CDR1 and CDR2 (germline): SGHTA, FQGTGA. The junction had 5 bases not matched to a gene; V was cut back by 1 base and J by 1 base. The chain's CDR3 is CASSLNPLAGNTGELFF. In nucleotides, the CDR3 is TGTGCCAGCAGCTTAAACCCTCTAGCGGGGAACACCGGGGAGCTGTTTTTT.

The J gene is TRBJ2-7, the V gene TRBV5-1; maybe TRBD1 (5 bases). The V gene's germline CDR1 is SGHRS and CDR2 YFSETQ. The CDR3 has 16 amino acids. The V gene lost 0 bases and the J gene lost 6 bases, with 19 bases spanning the gap. Here the CDR3 reads CASSLVVGSPDSEQYF. CDR3 DNA: TGCGCCAGCAGCTTGGTCGTGGGTTCACCCGACAGCGAGCAGTACTTC.

The chain joins TRBV7-9 to TRBJ2-1; 7 nucleotides agree with TRBD1. The junction had 10 bases not matched to a gene; V was cut back by 7 bases and J by 4 bases. The CDR3 extends over 15 amino acids. Germline assignment: CDR1 SEHNR and CDR2 FQNEAQ (reference sequence). The CDR3 region is CASNPPGTAYNEQFF. In DNA form, the CDR3 reads TGTGCCAGCAATCCTCCCGGGACAGCTTACAATGAGCAGTTCTTC. Full variable domain (outside the CDR3, taken from reference TRBV7-9 and TRBJ2-1): DTGVSQNPRHKITKRGQNVTFRCDPISEHNRLYWYRQTLGQGPEFLTYFQNEAQLEKSRLLSDRFSAERPKGSFSTLEIQRTEQGDSAMYLCASNPPGTAYNEQFFGPGTRLTVL.

The chain joins TRBV5-1 to TRBJ1-1; TRBD1 matches at 8 bases. The CDR3 sequence is 15 residues long. Losses at the gene ends were 3 bases for V and 7 bases for J; bases not matched to a gene: 11. Germline V CDR1 and CDR2: SGHRS, YFSETQ. The CDR3 coding sequence is TGCGCCAGCAGCTCCGGACAGGGTGCTGAATATGAAGCTTTCTTT. Residues: CASSSGQGAEYEAFF.

The genes are TRBV6-4 and TRBJ1-1; the D is unclear. The germline V and J ends were trimmed by 5 bases and 8 bases, with 15 bases remaining between them. The germline V gene encodes CDR1 MRHNA and CDR2 SNTAGT. CDR3 length: 13 amino acids. This CDR3 is CASSPKAGSEAFF. DNA for the CDR3: TGTGCCAGCAGTCCGAAAGCGGGTTCCGAAGCTTTCTTT.